This T cell receptor (beta chain) came from a study of tumor-infiltrating T cells and Merkel cell polyomavirus. Overall study: The T cells studied were KLL-specific CD8+ cells against Merkel polyomavirus. Whole-study results and caveats: Only one public clonotype, shared by two patients, appeared among approximately 400 sequences.

As for this clone: Antigen specificity is unknown.

Measured with immunoSEQ multiplex PCR; TCRdb has only the in-frame clones, and not every one. The sample shows over 20,000 clones, about 90% of them seen only once. Robust Merkel cell polyomavirus Large T antigen positivity by immunohistochemistry was seen in all patients' tumors. Specimen: lymph node tissue. The sequence was obtained from a man aged 50 to 59 with Merkel cell carcinoma.

In DNA form, the CDR3 reads TGTGCCAGCAGTCGGACAAGCAGAGTGGGGACCTACGAGCAGTACTTC. Translating it yields CASSRTSRVGTYEQYF. The chain combines TRBV27 with TRBJ2-7, with a weak D call TRBD1 (5 bases). V dropped 5 bases and J dropped 2 bases, with 19 bases sitting between them. The CDR3 runs to 16 residues. Germline V gene sequence: CDR1 MNHEY, CDR2 SMNVEV (reference sequence).